Sequencing of this T cell receptor (beta chain) was carried out in a study of siplizumab effects on memory and regulatory T cells. Whole-study results and caveats: Mapping to unstimulated subsets was achieved for only a minor fraction of alloreactive clones. An assignable naive or memory phenotype was lacking in roughly 75-96% of proliferating CD4+ or CD8+ clones. A major contribution to the alloresponse seemed to be made by naive T cells, which seemed more diverse than memory cells.

About this clone: No antigen is known for it.

Assays were performed on about 100,000 TCR templates per sample. Here immunoSEQ multiplex PCR was the method, and the copy in TCRdb shows in-frame clones only, minus some. The data hold 100,000 to 120,000 clones, with just over 90% observed a single time. The CDR3 length is 14 residues. Trimming removed 2 bases at V and 5 bases at J, with 13 bases between. Germline CDR1 and CDR2: SGHRS and YFSETQ. The sequenced material came from CD4+ T cells sorted from blood. This chain connects TRBV5-1 to TRBJ2-5; D is possibly TRBD2 (6 bases). The sequence came from a human donor in good health. This chain's CDR3 is CASSFNAGKETQYF. The CDR3 DNA follows: TGCGCCAGCAGCTTTAATGCGGGAAAGGAGACCCAGTACTTC.